What follows is one TCR beta chain and its context. The target antigen is unknown. Assay used: immunoSEQ multiplex PCR; TCRdb lists only in-frame clones, some missing. The sample holds 91,000 or so clones; over 75% are singletons and the top ten take around 2%. The entry originates in a study of OX40 agonist ivuxolimab in advanced cancers. CDR3 size: 14 residues. The V segment lost 4 bases and the J segment 6 bases; nucleotides outside the gene matches: 7. CDR1 is SGHDT, CDR2 YYEEEE, per germline. Points from the study as a whole: At 0.1 to 3.0 mg/kg, clonal expansion of CD4+ and CD8+ blood T cells had occurred by week 6.

The chain carries TRBV5-6 and TRBJ1-1; 9 bases align to TRBD1. The origin of this receptor is an adult with an advanced solid tumor such as melanoma, head and neck, liver or kidney cancer. This specimen was CD4+ or CD8+ T cells sorted from blood, taken in a trial of the OX40 agonist ivuxolimab. The CDR3 loop reads CASSPSWDRAEAFF. The CDR3 DNA reads as TGTGCCAGCAGCCCCTCATGGGACAGGGCTGAAGCTTTCTTT. Using reference TRBV5-6 and TRBJ1-1 for the parts outside the CDR3, the full variable domain is DAGVTQSPTHLIKTRGQQVTLRCSPKSGHDTVSWYQQALGQGPQFIFQYYEEEERQRGNFPDRFSGHQFPNYSSELNVNALLLGDSALYLCASSPSWDRAEAFFGQGTRLTVV.